The 22 T cell receptor beta chains below were found in one sample sequenced in a study of tumor-infiltrating lymphocytes in primary liver carcinoma. The roughly 17-32 mg bulk tissue piece was not sorted before simultaneous RNA and DNA extraction. Reverse transcription of around 0.45 ug total RNA with a constant-region primer produced TCR beta cDNA. For TCR beta, libraries were produced by three nested multiplex PCR rounds using slightly modified ARM-PCR. TRBV1-TRBV30 forward primers paired with a C-beta reverse primer drove the first two PCR rounds, approximately 11 cycles each. From the multiplex PCR reads, TCRdb called clonotypes with MiXCR, one entry per CDR3 protein. Of under 130,000 distinct CDR3 sequences detected, roughly 85% appear once; the ten largest clones hold approximately 20%. The sequencing input was liver tumor tissue from sampling region 3. As for subset: tumor region T3, left-lateral pole. Receptors originate from a man in his forties with primary liver carcinoma and hepatitis B virus infection.

Regarding this clonotype: A junction end diverges from the germline sequence, so it may reflect a read error. V is TRBV24-1 and J is TRBJ1-1, with D tentatively TRBD1 (5 bases). The CDR3 runs 16 residues. In germline, CDR1 is KGHDR, CDR2 SFDVKD. The CDR3 sequence: CATNDFGALVGAEAFF. CDR3 bases: TGTGCCACCAATGATTTTGGGGCCTTAGTGGGAGCTGAAGCTTTCTTT.

Details on this clonotype: The germline gene is not matched at one end of the junction; a read error may be the cause. This chain uses TRBV11-1 with TRBJ2-3; no firm D call. Germline values: CDR1 SGHAT, CDR2 FQDESV (reference sequence). The CDR3 has 15 amino acids. Written as DNA, the CDR3 is TGTGCCGGCAGTTTGCCGAGTGAGAGCACAGATACCCAGTATTTT. Residues: CAGSLPSESTDTQYF.

In regard to this clonotype: Since no conserved phenylalanine or tryptophan closes the CDR3, a read error is the likely cause. The rearrangement joins TRBV29-1 to TRBJ2-7; 7 positions agree with TRBD1. Per the germline V gene, CDR1 is SQVTM and CDR2 is ANQGSEA. The CDR3 runs to 16 residues. CDR3 nucleotide sequence: TGCGGCGTCGACCGGTCGGGGACAGTAGGAAGCTACGAGCAGTACATC. Its translation: CGVDRSGTVGSYEQYI.

About this clonotype: A read error may explain this, as a much larger clone is one base away. The rearrangement links TRBV28 to TRBJ2-5; no reliable D call. The CDR3 contains 15 residues. CDR1 is MDHEN, CDR2 SYDVKM, per germline. V gave up 11 bases and J gave up 1 base, with 20 bases separating them. The CDR3 DNA follows: TGTGCCTGCACCTCGCACACCGGATTCCAAGAGACCCAGTACTTC. This codes for CACTSHTGFQETQYF.

This clonotype was counted at least ten times. The chain joins TRBV24-1 to TRBJ2-1, with 7 bases aligning to TRBD1. Germline assignment: CDR1 KGHDR and CDR2 SFDVKD. The J segment lost 0 bases and the V segment lost 4 bases, leaving 5 bases of the junction unmatched. There are 16 residues in the CDR3. The CDR3 loop is CATSEATGISYNEQFF. CDR3 nucleotides: TGTGCCACCAGTGAGGCGACAGGGATCTCCTACAATGAGCAGTTCTTC.

J is TRBJ2-2 and V is TRBV7-2, with unresolved D. V dropped 4 bases and J dropped 6 bases, with 15 bases sitting between them. Germline assignment: CDR1 SGHTA and CDR2 FQGNSA. The CDR3 loop spans 15 amino acids. For the CDR3, the DNA is TGTGCCAGCAGCTCCACTGGTATAGCCGCCGGGGAGCTGTTTTTT. It translates to CASSSTGIAAGELFF.

With regard to this clonotype: At one end the junction does not follow the germline gene, possibly because of a read error. The V gene is TRBV6-1, the J gene TRBJ2-1, with 13 bases that match TRBD2. The CDR3 consists of 18 residues. Germline values: CDR1 MNHNS, CDR2 SASEGT. The CDR3 loop reads CASSETKFGLAGDNDQFF. Here the CDR3 DNA reads TGTGCCAGCAGTGAAACCAAGTTCGGACTAGCGGGGGACAATGACCAGTTCTTC.

This sequence joins TRBV29-1 and TRBJ2-3; perhaps TRBD2 as D (5 bases). The CDR3 length is 14 residues. Trimming stripped 7 bases from V and 7 bases from J, with 21 bases between. Per germline, CDR1 SQVTM and CDR2 ANQGSEA. CDR3 loop: CSAEGSGSANTQYF. The CDR3 region has the DNA TGCAGCGCTGAGGGTAGTGGGAGTGCAAATACGCAGTATTTT.

To note about this clonotype: An end of the junction does not agree with germline; a read error may underlie this. The chain links TRBV6-1 to TRBJ2-5; 8 bases agree with TRBD1. CDR3 length equals 15 residues. Germline lookup yields CDR1 MNHNS and CDR2 SASEGT. In nucleotides, the CDR3 is TGTGCCAGCAGTGATCCCCGACAGGGGATAAGGGCCCAGTACTTT. The encoded protein is CASSDPRQGIRAQYF.

About this clonotype: The conserved phenylalanine or tryptophan normally closing the CDR3 is absent here, so this likely arose from a read error. The chain links TRBV6-1 to TRBJ2-2, with TRBD1 matching 9 bases. The CDR3 totals 17 residues. V lost 5 bases, J lost 0 bases, and 7 bases stayed unmatched. Per the germline V gene, CDR1 is MNHNS and CDR2 is SASEGT. CDR3 nucleotides: TGTGCCAGCAGTTTAACAGGGGGCGCGCCGAACACCGGGGAGCTGTTTTCT. As protein: CASSLTGGAPNTGELFS.

Details on this clonotype: Without the conserved terminal phenylalanine or tryptophan, this CDR3 likely stems from a read error. The V call is TRBV28, the J call TRBJ2-7, with 8 bases matching TRBD2. There are 14 residues in the CDR3. Looked up from germline, CDR1 is MDHEN and CDR2 is SYDVKM. V shed 5 bases and J 4 bases; nucleotides not matched to a gene: 7. CDR3: CASSRGGLHYEQYI. The CDR3, as DNA: TGTGCCAGCAGTCGGGGGGGATTACATTACGAGCAGTACATC.

In the case of this clonotype: Relative to the germline gene, one junction end is altered; a read error may explain this. CDR3 region: CATLDRVTYSNRPQHF. CDR3 sequence (DNA): TGTGCCACCCTGGACAGGGTCACATATAGCAATCGGCCCCAGCATTTT. The rearrangement uses TRBV24-1 and TRBJ1-5; 8 bases agree with TRBD1. The CDR3 spans 16 residues. The germline CDR1 and CDR2 sequences are KGHDR and SFDVKD.

V gene TRBV7-9 combines with J gene TRBJ2-5; D is perhaps TRBD1 (5 bases). Trimming left V 5 bases short and J 1 base short, with 14 bases between. The CDR3 consists of 15 residues. Germline CDR1 is SEHNR and CDR2 is FQNEAQ (reference sequence). As DNA, the CDR3 is TGTGCCAGCAGCCCCCTCCCGACAGCCCAAGAGACCCAGTACTTC. Translated: CASSPLPTAQETQYF.

To note about this clonotype: At one end, the junction sequence differs from germline, possibly due to a read error. This sequence joins TRBV28 and TRBJ2-1; the D gene is possibly TRBD1 (5 bases). CDR3 size: 15 residues. Germline CDR1 reads MDHEN; CDR2 reads SYDVKM. The CDR3 spells CVSSLVGASGNEHFF. The DNA of the CDR3 is TGTGTCAGCAGTTTAGTTGGGGCATCTGGGAATGAGCACTTCTTC.

On this clonotype: A read error may produce the germline difference seen at one junction end. The chain employs TRBV5-4 and TRBJ2-1; TRBD1 might be the D (6 bases). The V gene's germline CDR1 is SGHNT and CDR2 YYREEE (reference sequence). CDR3 length equals 16 residues. Written as DNA, the CDR3 is TGTGCCAGTAGCTTGGACAGTCAACCCTCCTACGATGAGCAGTTCTTC. This encodes CASSLDSQPSYDEQFF.

As to this clonotype: Germline and junction disagree at one end, which may indicate a read error. This rearrangement joins TRBV6-1 to TRBJ1-1; D might be TRBD1 (5 bases). The CDR3 is 13 residues long. Germline V lookup: CDR1 MNHNS, CDR2 SASEGT. CDR3 amino acids: CGSSEVRETEAFF. CDR3 bases: TGTGGCAGCAGTGAAGTCAGGGAGACTGAAGCTTTCTTT.

This sequence joins TRBV28 and TRBJ2-7, with no clear D. The CDR3 spans 13 residues. Germline loops: CDR1 MDHEN, CDR2 SYDVKM. The CDR3 DNA sequence: TGTGCAAACAGTTCGTCATCAAACTACGAGCAGTACTTC. This sequence encodes CANSSSSNYEQYF.

As regards this clonotype: A junction boundary mismatches the germline segment, possibly from a read error. The genes are TRBV7-3 and TRBJ1-1, with D perhaps TRBD1 (6 bases). Germline CDR1 SGHTA, CDR2 FQGTGA. The CDR3 extends over 15 amino acids. Written as DNA, the CDR3 is TGTGCCAGCAGTCTGAGGGGGGGCCGGTACACTGAAGCCTTCTTT. The encoded protein is CASSLRGGRYTEAFF. Full variable domain (missing parts from reference TRBV7-3 and TRBJ1-1): GAGVSQTPSNKVTEKGKYVELRCDPISGHTALYWYRQSLGQGPEFLIYFQGTGAADDSGLPNDRFFAVRPEGSVSTLKIQRTERGDSAVYLCASSLRGGRYTEAFFGQGTRLTVV.

This chain connects TRBV29-1 to TRBJ2-3, with 8 nucleotides matching TRBD1. The V and J ends lost 7 bases and 4 bases, in that order; junction bases with no gene match: 10. Germline-derived CDR1 and CDR2 are SQVTM and ANQGSEA. This CDR3 spans 14 amino acids. CDR3 nucleotide sequence: TGCAGCGCTTCCGGGACAGGTTCGTCAGATACGCAGTATTTT. Its protein product is CSASGTGSSDTQYF.

This clonotype was detected only once. The final CDR3 position lacks the conserved phenylalanine or tryptophan, pointing to a likely read error. Because the CDR3's place on the DNA is in doubt, the DNA is left out and the CDR3 is given as listed by TCRdb. The rearrangement uses TRBV6-2 or TRBV6-3 and TRBJ2-7; the table assigns TRBD2, which was not confirmed against the DNA. The CDR3 is made up of 14 amino acids, end residues included. Germline lookup yields CDR1 MNHEY and CDR2 SVGEGT. This chain's CDR3 is CASKRLQEGYEHYI.

Concerning this clonotype: It may be a read error: a sequence one base away is much more abundant. The chain couples TRBV2 to TRBJ2-5; TRBD1 matches at 9 bases. CDR1 SNHLY and CDR2 FYNNEI come from the germline V gene. The CDR3 contains 14 residues. Here the CDR3 DNA reads TGTGCCAGCAGCGACAGGGGGTCCCAAGAGACCCACTACTTC. Translated, it gives CASSDRGSQETHYF.

The sample holds many counts of this clonotype. The CDR3 DNA is TGTGCCAGCAGGCTTTATCGCAATGAGCAGTTCTTC. Its protein is CASRLYRNEQFF. The rearrangement joins TRBV28 to TRBJ2-1; unclear D gene. The CDR3 totals 12 residues. Trimming took 6 bases from V and 6 from J, leaving 9 bases between them. Germline-derived CDR1 and CDR2 are MDHEN and SYDVKM.